These 25 T cell receptor beta chains originate from one sample sequenced in a study of T cell responses to AZD1222 COVID-19 vaccine. Only in-frame clones appear in the TCRdb table, and some are missing; sequencing was by immunoSEQ multiplex PCR. The sample has about 160,000 clones, about 90% seen once; the top ten hold 4% to 5.5%. Sequenced here: peripheral blood, sampled on day 0 of MenACWY control vaccination. Source of these receptors: an adult in good health.

Only one count was recorded for this clone. The rearrangement uses TRBV7-9 and TRBJ2-2, with D maybe TRBD2 (6 bases). CDR1 SEHNR and CDR2 FQNEAQ come from the germline V gene (reference sequence). There are 19 residues in the CDR3. V lost 5 bases, J lost 4 bases, and 26 bases lay in between. The CDR3 protein is CASSPPRASVGDGTGELFF. DNA of the CDR3: TGTGCCAGCAGCCCACCCCGGGCTAGCGTCGGGGATGGCACCGGGGAGCTGTTTTTT.

This chain uses TRBV9 with TRBJ1-6, with D uncertain. Germline V lookup: CDR1 SGDLS, CDR2 YYNGEE. The CDR3 contains 13 residues. Trimming took off 2 bases at V and 3 bases at J, with 3 bases between the two ends. CDR3 loop: CASSVYYNSPLHF. CDR3 DNA: TGTGCCAGCAGCGTTTACTATAATTCACCCCTCCACTTT.

The chain is built from TRBV7-9 and TRBJ2-1; the match to TRBD2 covers 7 bases. Germline CDR1 and CDR2: SEHNR and FQNEAQ (reference sequence). This CDR3 has 14 amino acids. The V gene end was trimmed by 5 bases and the J gene end by 10 bases; junction bases not matched to a gene: 11. CDR3 protein: CASSLRAGAYEQFF. The CDR3 DNA follows: TGTGCCAGCAGCCTCCGGGCGGGAGCCTACGAGCAGTTCTTC.

Only a few counts were recorded for this clone. The chain combines TRBV30 with TRBJ1-6; 7 nucleotides align to TRBD1. This CDR3 has 18 residues. From germline, CDR1 is GTSNPN and CDR2 SVGIG (reference sequence). V lost 2 bases to trimming and J lost 2 bases; unmatched junction nucleotides: 12. As DNA, the CDR3 is TGTGCCTGGAGTTCACCTCCAGGGGGGGAGACCTATAATTCACCCCTCCACTTT. Protein sequence: CAWSSPPGGETYNSPLHF.

CDR3 bases: TGTGCCACCAGCAGAGATCCTGGGACAGCTAGTAACACCATATATTTT. As protein: CATSRDPGTASNTIYF. This chain uses TRBV15 with TRBJ1-3, with 7 bases fitting TRBD1. V was pared by 0 bases and J by 7 bases, with 9 bases of the junction left unmatched. Germline CDR1 reads LNHNV; CDR2 reads YYDKDF (reference sequence). The CDR3 has 16 residues.

In nucleotides, the CDR3 is TGTGCCAGCAGCTTACTAGTAGCGGGAGGGGGGAATGAGCAGTTCTTC. It specifies CASSLLVAGGGNEQFF. The gene calls are TRBV7-8 and TRBJ2-1, with 11 bases that match TRBD2. The CDR3 has 16 residues. The V and J ends lost 2 bases and 7 bases, in that order; junction bases with no gene match: 7. Germline V gene sequence: CDR1 SGHVS, CDR2 FQNEAQ.

V and J are TRBV5-1 and TRBJ1-2; D is undetermined. V was cut by 4 bases and J by 8 bases, with 12 bases left in between. Germline V lookup: CDR1 SGHRS, CDR2 YFSETQ. The CDR3 runs 12 residues. As DNA, the CDR3 is TGCGCCAGCAGCCCCGACTATCAGGGCTACACCTTC. Translating it yields CASSPDYQGYTF.

CDR3 DNA sequence: TGCGCCAGCAGCGTCCTTGGGGGCGGGAGTACGGTCGAGCAGTACTTC. The encoded protein is CASSVLGGGSTVEQYF. The chain uses TRBV5-1 and TRBJ2-7, with D perhaps TRBD2 (7 bases). Germline CDR1 and CDR2: SGHRS and YFSETQ. CDR3 length: 16 residues. Trimming shortened V by 4 bases and J by 6 bases, and 23 bases separated the two germline ends.

This chain joins TRBV5-4 and TRBJ1-1; D unclear. Germline-derived CDR1 and CDR2 are SGHNT and YYREEE (reference sequence). Trimming removed 4 bases from V and 0 bases from J, with 7 bases in between. This CDR3 comprises 13 residues. This CDR3 reads CASSPDLNTEAFF. CDR3 DNA sequence: TGTGCCAGCAGCCCGGATTTGAACACTGAAGCTTTCTTT. The full variable domain, in which reference TRBV5-4 and TRBJ1-1 provide the parts outside the CDR3, is ETGVTQSPTHLIKTRGQQVTLRCSSQSGHNTVSWYQQALGQGPQFIFQYYREEENGRGNFPPRFSGLQFPNYSSELNVNALELDDSALYLCASSPDLNTEAFFGQGTRLTVV.

The CDR3 loop reads CASSPLGTSGSNEQFF. As DNA, the CDR3 is TGTGCCAGCTCACCACTGGGGACTAGCGGGAGCAATGAGCAGTTCTTC. The chain carries TRBV18 and TRBJ2-1; TRBD2 aligns across 14 bases. With 1 base clipped from V and 6 bases from J, the junction kept 2 bases outside the gene matches. The CDR3 is 16 residues long. Germline CDR1 is KGHSH and CDR2 is LQKENI.

In regard to this clone: Other nucleotide sequences in the sample specify the same CDR3. The CDR3 reads CASSLSDYGYTF. CDR3 nucleotides: TGTGCCAGCAGCTTAAGTGACTATGGCTACACCTTC. The chain employs TRBV7-9 and TRBJ1-2; no reliable D call. Germline V lookup: CDR1 SEHNR, CDR2 FQNEAQ (reference sequence). The V gene lost 2 bases and the J gene lost 3 bases, with 4 bases spanning the gap. CDR3 length: 12 amino acids.

V usage is TRBV7-8 and J usage is TRBJ1-5; possible D gene TRBD1, 5 bases. The V gene lost 1 base and the J gene lost 3 bases, with 10 bases spanning the gap. CDR3 length: 15 amino acids. Per the germline V gene, CDR1 is SGHVS and CDR2 is FQNEAQ. CDR3 sequence: CASSLVGQFNQPQHF. In DNA, the CDR3 is TGTGCCAGCAGCTTAGTGGGGCAGTTCAATCAGCCCCAGCATTTT. Supplemented by reference TRBV7-8 and TRBJ1-5, the full variable domain reads GAGVSQSPRYKVAKRGQDVALRCDPISGHVSLFWYQQALGQGPEFLTYFQNEAQLDKSGLPSDRFFAERPEGSVSTLKIQRTQQEDSAVYLCASSLVGQFNQPQHFGDGTRLSIL.

The J gene is TRBJ2-1, the V gene TRBV15; 10 positions match TRBD2. Germline CDR1 LNHNV, CDR2 YYDKDF (reference sequence). J gave up 4 bases and V 10 bases, and 10 bases lay outside the gene matches. The CDR3 has 15 residues. CDR3 protein: CAIPAGTSVYNEQFF. CDR3 nucleotides: TGTGCCATCCCCGCCGGGACTAGCGTTTACAATGAGCAGTTCTTC.

The V call is TRBV7-9, the J call TRBJ2-5, with 8 bases matching TRBD1. Germline V gene data show CDR1 as SEHNR and CDR2 as FQNEAQ (reference sequence). Losses at the gene ends were 3 bases for V and 5 bases for J; bases not matched to a gene: 8. The CDR3 has 15 residues. The CDR3 bases are TGTGCCAGCAGCTTCGGACAGGGTTCTTTGGAGACCCAGTACTTC. Its protein is CASSFGQGSLETQYF. Complete variable domain (other parts from reference TRBV7-9 and TRBJ2-5): DTGVSQNPRHKITKRGQNVTFRCDPISEHNRLYWYRQTLGQGPEFLTYFQNEAQLEKSRLLSDRFSAERPKGSFSTLEIQRTEQGDSAMYLCASSFGQGSLETQYFGPGTRLLVL.

The rearrangement links TRBV9 to TRBJ2-3, with TRBD1 identical over 10 bases. Per germline, CDR1 SGDLS and CDR2 YYNGEE. V lost 3 bases, J lost 3 bases, and 1 base stayed unmatched. The CDR3 is 14 residues long. Written as DNA, the CDR3 is TGTGCCAGCAGCGGGGACAGGGGAACAGATACGCAGTATTTT. Protein product: CASSGDRGTDTQYF.

The V call is TRBV18, the J call TRBJ1-4; D is possibly TRBD1 (5 bases). This CDR3 is built from 15 residues. V lost 3 bases, J lost 5 bases, and 13 bases lay in between. Germline CDR1 is KGHSH and CDR2 is LQKENI. The CDR3 region has the DNA TGTGCCAGCTCACCTTCACGACAGACAAATGAAAAACTGTTTTTT. Translating it yields CASSPSRQTNEKLFF.

The gene calls are TRBV7-7 and TRBJ2-7; no definite D call. The CDR3 has 13 amino acids. Per the germline V gene, CDR1 is SSHAT and CDR2 is FNYEAQ (reference sequence). V was clipped by 1 base and J by 6 bases, with 10 bases between them. CDR3 bases: TGTGCCAGCAGCTTAGGTATCCAAAGCGAGCAGTACTTC. Encoded protein: CASSLGIQSEQYF.

This sequence joins TRBV5-4 and TRBJ2-7; perhaps TRBD2 as D (6 bases). V was shortened by 0 bases and J by 3 bases, with 16 bases between the two germline ends. The CDR3 consists of 16 residues. CDR1 and CDR2 (germline): SGHNT, YYREEE (reference sequence). CDR3 nucleotides: TGTGCCAGCAGCTTGGTAGGGTGGGACTTAGACTACGAGCAGTACTTC. It is translated as CASSLVGWDLDYEQYF.

This clone appeared once. This chain connects TRBV6-2 or TRBV6-3 to TRBJ1-6, with TRBD1 matching 8 bases. Germline assignment: CDR1 MNHEY and CDR2 SVGEGT. Trimming at V came to 5 bases and at J to 9 bases, leaving 12 bases not matched to a gene. The CDR3 runs to 16 residues. CDR3 sequence: CASSRGTGTGRSPLHF. CDR3 bases: TGTGCCAGCAGTAGGGGGACAGGAACAGGACGTTCACCCCTCCACTTT.

The chain employs TRBV27 and TRBJ1-5, with D perhaps matching TRBD1 (5 bases). CDR1 MNHEY and CDR2 SMNVEV come from the germline V gene (reference sequence). The V end was cut by 0 bases, the J end by 12 bases, with 12 bases between. The CDR3 runs 13 residues. The CDR3, as DNA: TGTGCCAGCAGTTTATCAGGGCAGGGCCTCCAGCATTTT. This encodes CASSLSGQGLQHF.

This chain connects TRBV14 to TRBJ2-2; unclear D gene. V lost 3 bases, J lost 3 bases, and 11 bases lay in between. CDR1 and CDR2 (germline): SGHDN, FVKESK. The CDR3 runs 15 residues. The CDR3 DNA is TGTGCCAGCAGCCACGTCAATATGGACACCGGGGAGCTGTTTTTT. Protein sequence: CASSHVNMDTGELFF.

The rearrangement uses TRBV11-2 and TRBJ2-2; 7 nucleotides match TRBD1. Trimming cost V 0 bases and J 3 bases; bases outside gene matches: 4. Germline assignment: CDR1 SGHAT and CDR2 FQNNGV. The length of the CDR3 is 16 residues. This CDR3 is CASSLEGQTYTGELFF. CDR3 sequence (DNA): TGTGCCAGCAGCTTAGAGGGACAGACCTACACCGGGGAGCTGTTTTTT.

CDR3 amino acids: CASSWTGGVLNTEAFF. DNA of the CDR3: TGTGCCAGCAGTTGGACAGGGGGGGTTTTGAACACTGAAGCTTTCTTT. The chain has TRBV27 and TRBJ1-1; the match to TRBD1 covers 10 bases. J lost 0 bases, V lost 4 bases, and 5 bases had no gene match. Germline assignment: CDR1 MNHEY and CDR2 SMNVEV (reference sequence). The CDR3 is 16 amino acids.

This clone appeared a single time. The genes are TRBV5-1 and TRBJ2-1; either TRBD1 or TRBD2 may fit D (5 bases each). Trimming left V 5 bases short and J 0 bases short, with 15 bases between. This CDR3 is built from 16 residues. Per germline, CDR1 SGHRS and CDR2 YFSETQ. The CDR3 coding sequence is TGCGCCAGCAGTTGGGCCCCAGGGAGCTCCTACAATGAGCAGTTCTTC. It is translated as CASSWAPGSSYNEQFF.

The rearrangement links TRBV7-2 to TRBJ1-2; D perhaps matches TRBD1 (5 bases). CDR1 is SGHTA and CDR2 is FQGNSA in the germline V gene. The V end was cut by 2 bases, the J end by 6 bases, with 13 bases between. The CDR3 is made up of 14 amino acids. In DNA, the CDR3 is TGTGCCAGCAGCTTAATCATCGAACAGGATGGCTACACCTTC. Its translation: CASSLIIEQDGYTF. The full variable domain, its missing parts supplied by reference TRBV7-2 and TRBJ1-2, is GAGVSQSPSNKVTEKGKDVELRCDPISGHTALYWYRQSLGQGLEFLIYFQGNSAPDKSGLPSDRFSAERTGGSVSTLTIQRTQQEDSAVYLCASSLIIEQDGYTFGSGTRLTVV.